This T cell receptor (beta chain) came from a study of vaccination effects on CD4 cells after COVID-19. Study background: Post-vaccine sampling occurred a median 72 days after the second dose. Overall study findings and caveats: Clonal contraction was marked in infection- and vaccine-induced clones late after vaccination.

In the ViraFEST assay, antigen-specific CD4+ clonotypes were identified by expansion after peptide-pool stimulation. Culture lasted roughly 9 days before CD4+ T cell isolation. Two doses of either BNT162b2 or mRNA-1273 were given to each participant. Vaccine recipients had no previous SARS-CoV-2 infection; their nucleocapsid antibodies were negative. It was on days 3 and 7 that half the medium was replaced with IL-2 medium. There are 16 residues in the CDR3. CDR1 and CDR2 (germline): SGHRS, YFSETQ. J lost 6 bases, V lost 4 bases, and 11 bases had no gene match. Generated by immunoSEQ multiplex PCR, the TCRdb table keeps only in-frame clones and is missing some. The sample holds roughly 59,000 clones, around 78% seen once. Concerning this clone: Its specificity is unknown.

Material: CD4+ T cells from PBMCs cultured with HCoV-OC43 spike peptides, obtained after COVID-19 vaccination. Subset denoted: HCoV-OC43 spike overlapping peptide pool stimulation. The V and J genes are TRBV5-1 and TRBJ2-3, with 10 bases fitting TRBD2. The receptor was isolated from a human donor who received a COVID-19 vaccine. The CDR3 loop reads CASSPGGTSERDTQYF. Here the CDR3 DNA reads TGCGCCAGCAGCCCGGGTGGGACTAGCGAGCGGGATACGCAGTATTTT.